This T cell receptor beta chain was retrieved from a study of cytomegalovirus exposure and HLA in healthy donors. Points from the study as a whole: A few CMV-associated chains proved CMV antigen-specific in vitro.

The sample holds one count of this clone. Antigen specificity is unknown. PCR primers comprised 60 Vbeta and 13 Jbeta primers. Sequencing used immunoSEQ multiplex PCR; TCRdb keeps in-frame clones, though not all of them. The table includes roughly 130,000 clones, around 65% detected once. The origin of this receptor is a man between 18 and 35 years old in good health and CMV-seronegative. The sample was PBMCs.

CDR3 region: CATSRRRGQGDDTEAFF. The CDR3 coding sequence is TGTGCCACCAGCAGGAGGAGGGGACAGGGGGACGACACTGAAGCTTTCTTT. The chain combines TRBV15 with TRBJ1-1; 11 bases are shared with TRBD1. This CDR3 has 17 amino acids. J was trimmed by 3 bases and V by 3 bases; bases with no gene match: 9. CDR1 LNHNV and CDR2 YYDKDF come from the germline V gene (reference sequence).